This entry features one T cell receptor beta chain sequence. What it binds is not known. The data were obtained in a study of cytomegalovirus exposure and HLA in healthy donors. Findings and limits, study-wide: At a 0.05 false discovery rate, a later analysis found some 18,000 TCR beta sequences to be associated with HLA alleles.

Primers included in the PCR were 60 Vbeta and 13 Jbeta primers. Sequencing used immunoSEQ multiplex PCR; TCRdb keeps in-frame clones, though not all of them. There are under 250,000 clones in the sample; around 83% occur only once, and roughly 0.24% lies in the top ten. V shed 4 bases and J shed 0 bases, with 20 bases lying between them. Per germline, CDR1 SGHRS and CDR2 YFSETQ. The CDR3 has 17 residues. The specimen was PBMCs. This receptor was taken from a girl aged 2 to 9 in good health and CMV-seronegative. V is TRBV5-1 and J is TRBJ2-7, with D perhaps matching TRBD1 (7 bases). The CDR3 DNA reads as TGCGCCAGCAGCCTATACCGACAGGGAGGAAACTCCTACGAGCAGTACTTC. This codes for CASSLYRQGGNSYEQYF.